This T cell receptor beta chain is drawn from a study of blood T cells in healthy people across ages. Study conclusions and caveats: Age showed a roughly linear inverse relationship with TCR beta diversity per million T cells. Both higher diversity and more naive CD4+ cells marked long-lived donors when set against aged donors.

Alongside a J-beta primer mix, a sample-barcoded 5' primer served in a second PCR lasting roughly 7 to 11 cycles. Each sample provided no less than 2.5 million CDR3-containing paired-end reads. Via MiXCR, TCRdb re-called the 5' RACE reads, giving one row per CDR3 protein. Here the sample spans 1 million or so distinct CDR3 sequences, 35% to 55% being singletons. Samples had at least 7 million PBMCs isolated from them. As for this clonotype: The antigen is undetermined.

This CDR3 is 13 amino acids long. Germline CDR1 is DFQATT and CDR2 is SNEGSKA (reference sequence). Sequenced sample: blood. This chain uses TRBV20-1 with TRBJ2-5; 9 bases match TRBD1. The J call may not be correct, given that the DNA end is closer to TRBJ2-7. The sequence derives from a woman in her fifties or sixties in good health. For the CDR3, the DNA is TGCAGTGGACTGAGACAGGGGGGCTACGAGCAGTACTTC. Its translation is CSGLRQGGYEQYF.